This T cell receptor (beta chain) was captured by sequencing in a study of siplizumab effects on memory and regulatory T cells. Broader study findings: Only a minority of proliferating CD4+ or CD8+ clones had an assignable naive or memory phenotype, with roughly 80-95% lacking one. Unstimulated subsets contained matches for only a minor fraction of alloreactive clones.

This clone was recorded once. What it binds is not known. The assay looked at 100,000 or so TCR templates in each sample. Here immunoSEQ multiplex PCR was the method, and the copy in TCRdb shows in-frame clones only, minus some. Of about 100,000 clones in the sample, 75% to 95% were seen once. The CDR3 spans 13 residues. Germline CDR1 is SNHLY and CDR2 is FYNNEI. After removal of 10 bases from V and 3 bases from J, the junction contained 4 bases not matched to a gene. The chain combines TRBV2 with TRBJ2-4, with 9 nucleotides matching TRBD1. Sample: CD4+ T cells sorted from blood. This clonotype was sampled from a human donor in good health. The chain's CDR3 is CATLDRGKNIQYF. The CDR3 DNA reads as TGTGCCACCCTGGACAGGGGCAAAAACATTCAGTACTTC. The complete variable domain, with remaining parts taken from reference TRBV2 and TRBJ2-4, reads EPEVTQTPSHQVTQMGQEVILRCVPISNHLYFYWYRQILGQKVEFLVSFYNNEISEKSEIFDDQFSVERPDGSNFTLKIRSTKLEDSAMYFCATLDRGKNIQYFGAGTRLSVL.